In this sample, the clone carrying this TCR beta chain turned up a few times. Its antigen is unidentified. This record comes from a study of cytomegalovirus exposure and HLA in healthy donors. Regarding the study as a whole: An analysis done earlier found most TCR beta V segments productive about 90% or about 30% of the time.

Germline CDR1 and CDR2: SGHTA and FQGTGA. This CDR3 is 13 amino acids long. V was trimmed by 4 bases and J by 0 bases, leaving 3 bases between them. Primers included in the PCR were 60 Vbeta and 13 Jbeta primers. Only in-frame clones appear in the TCRdb table, and some are missing; sequencing was by immunoSEQ multiplex PCR. The repertoire includes some 140,000 clones, less than 80% of them detected once, and approximately 8.3% sits in the top ten. The TCR sequence derives from a woman between 50 and 59 years old in good health and CMV-seropositive. The rearrangement joins TRBV7-3 to TRBJ2-2, with D hard to call. Input material: PBMCs. CDR3: CASSSSNTGELFF. The CDR3 DNA reads as TGTGCCAGCAGCTCATCGAACACCGGGGAGCTGTTTTTT.